Listed here are 23 T cell receptor beta chains from one sample, sequenced in a study of T cells expressing NK-cell markers. TCRdb processed the 5' RACE reads again and assigns one entry to each CDR3 protein, with no DNA. This sample lists approximately 550,000 distinct CDR3 sequences; its ten largest clones have roughly 3.4%. Sequenced: blood T cells: a sorted CD56 or NKG2C T cell subset, CD4+ or CD8+ T cells, or bulk PBMC T cells (not recorded which). The receptors originated from a man aged 18 to 29 in good health.

V and J are TRBV30 and TRBJ2-5; the TRBD1 assignment by TCRdb is unverifiable without DNA. Germline V gene lookup returns CDR1 GTSNPN and CDR2 SVGIG (reference sequence). The CDR3 is 14 amino acids. CDR3 amino acids: CAWFPRGRGETQYF.

This chain joins TRBV9 and TRBJ1-3. The CDR3 has 16 amino acids. Germline V gives CDR1 SGDLS, CDR2 YYNGEE. The CDR3 loop is CASSVSQGVSGNTIYF.

The chain combines TRBV7-9 with TRBJ2-3; TCRdb indicates TRBD1, and absent DNA this call remains unverified. The CDR3 contains 17 residues. Germline CDR1 and CDR2: SEHNR and FQNEAQ (reference sequence). This chain's CDR3 is CASSYPGTEGDTDTQYF.

CDR3 protein: CASSRLWTAGPSSTDTQYF. This chain connects TRBV4-1 to TRBJ2-3; absent DNA, TCRdb's TRBD1 call cannot be checked. The CDR3 sequence is 19 residues long. Germline CDR1 is MGHRA and CDR2 is YSYEKL.

The chain has TRBV6-5 and TRBJ1-5; TCRdb outputs TRBD1, but without DNA this stays unchecked. CDR1 is MNHEY and CDR2 is SVGAGI in the germline V gene. This CDR3 has 15 residues. CDR3 sequence reads: CASTNEGGGLLPQHF.

The gene calls are TRBV29-1 and TRBJ1-2; TCRdb's D call, TRBD1, is unchecked because there is no DNA. CDR1 is SQVTM, CDR2 ANQGSEA, per germline. The length of the CDR3 is 15 residues. CDR3 region: CSASSYRVLNYGYTF.

The gene calls are TRBV6-5 and TRBJ2-7. CDR3 length equals 12 residues. Germline V lookup: CDR1 MNHEY, CDR2 SVGAGI. The CDR3 sequence: CASSYGSHEQYF.

The chain has TRBV21-1 and TRBJ1-3; no DNA is available, so the TRBD1 call from TCRdb remains unchecked. TRBV21-1 is given as a pseudogene. The CDR3 covers 15 residues. CDR3 protein: CASSTSRGTGNTIYF.

The chain recombines TRBV4-3 with TRBJ2-1; TCRdb indicates TRBD2, and absent DNA this call remains unverified. Germline values: CDR1 LGHNA, CDR2 YSLEER. This CDR3 region has 16 residues. This chain's CDR3 is CASSPLLAGAVNEQFF.

The genes are TRBV4-3 and TRBJ2-1; TCRdb's assignment of TRBD2 cannot be checked, as there is no DNA. The CDR3 runs 16 residues. Looked up from germline, CDR1 is LGHNA and CDR2 is YSLEER. CDR3 protein: CASSRNFRLAAGEQFF.

V is TRBV5-1 and J is TRBJ2-3; the TCRdb D gene call, TRBD2, has no DNA to confirm it. This CDR3 comprises 17 residues. CDR1 and CDR2 (germline): SGHRS, YFSETQ. The CDR3 reads CASSPQGLAGALDTQYF.

The V gene is TRBV5-1, the J gene TRBJ2-1; TCRdb's D call, TRBD2, is unchecked because there is no DNA. There are 15 residues in the CDR3. Germline V CDR1 and CDR2: SGHRS, YFSETQ. CDR3 loop: CASSLEGLPGHEQFF.

This chain connects TRBV28 to TRBJ1-3. The CDR3 is 12 amino acids. Germline loops: CDR1 MDHEN, CDR2 SYDVKM. CDR3 protein: CATGLGGNTIYF.

The rearrangement uses TRBV7-2 and TRBJ1-1; the TCRdb call, TRBD1, lacks DNA for checking. The CDR3 is 15 residues long. Germline assignment: CDR1 SGHTA and CDR2 FQGNSA. The CDR3 loop is CASSPIPNRDREAFF.

The J gene is TRBJ2-5, the V gene TRBV24-1. From germline, CDR1 is KGHDR and CDR2 SFDVKD. The CDR3 sequence is 14 residues long. CDR3 amino acids: CATSGSSYQETQYF.

The V and J genes are TRBV10-3 and TRBJ1-2. Germline CDR1 and CDR2: ENHRY and SYGVKD. The CDR3 totals 13 residues. CDR3: CAISDRPPYGYTF.

The chain recombines TRBV7-2 with TRBJ2-1; the D call from TCRdb, TRBD2, cannot be confirmed without DNA. The CDR3 consists of 15 residues. Germline CDR1 reads SGHTA; CDR2 reads FQGNSA. Here the CDR3 reads CASSQTSGKGNEQFF.

The rearrangement uses TRBV4-2 and TRBJ2-3; no DNA is available, so the TRBD2 call from TCRdb remains unchecked. CDR3 size: 14 residues. Germline-derived CDR1 and CDR2 are LGHNA and YNFKEQ. The CDR3 sequence is CASSQEKLVDTQYF.

The rearrangement links TRBV28 to TRBJ2-7. The length of the CDR3 is 15 residues. Germline V gene data show CDR1 as MDHEN and CDR2 as SYDVKM. The CDR3 loop is CASSFRGLRHYEQYF. Variable domain in full (rest from reference TRBV28 and TRBJ2-7): DVKVTQSSRYLVKRTGEKVFLECVQDMDHENMFWYRQDPGLGLRLIYFSYDVKMKEKGDIPEGYSVSREKKERFSLILESASTNQTSMYLCASSFRGLRHYEQYFGPGTRLTVT.

The V and J genes are TRBV24-1 and TRBJ2-2; TCRdb indicates TRBD1, and absent DNA this call remains unverified. CDR1 and CDR2 from the germline V gene are KGHDR and SFDVKD. CDR3 length equals 15 residues. CDR3 loop: CATSDSGQGLGELFF.

The V and J genes are TRBV6-5 and TRBJ2-3; TCRdb selects TRBD1, and the lack of DNA leaves this call unchecked. Per the germline V gene, CDR1 is MNHEY and CDR2 is SVGAGI. This CDR3 is 16 amino acids long. The CDR3: CASRPGQGARRDTQYF.

V gene TRBV20-1 combines with J gene TRBJ1-1; the D call from TCRdb, TRBD1, cannot be confirmed without DNA. This CDR3 spans 16 amino acids. Germline CDR1 DFQATT, CDR2 SNEGSKA (reference sequence). CDR3 residues: CSAREEVGVTNTEAFF.

The gene calls are TRBV10-3 and TRBJ1-2; checking the TCRdb D call of TRBD1 is not possible without DNA. Germline V gives CDR1 ENHRY, CDR2 SYGVKD. There are 14 residues in the CDR3. CDR3 protein: CAISDRTDFTGYTF.